The entry below gives a single TCR beta chain sequence along with its context. Its antigen is undetermined. The data stem from a study of T cell responses to AZD1222 COVID-19 vaccine. Study outcomes and limitations: Reportedly, nearly half the spike-specific TCRs target unmutated variant regions. Elevations in Spike-specific TCR breadth and depth followed administration of two AZD1222 doses. CD4 TCRs associated with vaccination spanned spike, dominating at 160-218 and 743-854. There were repertoire samples only from the period after the peak T cell response.

The germline V gene encodes CDR1 SNHLY and CDR2 FYNNEI. CDR3 length equals 17 residues. With V trimmed by 5 bases and J by 5 bases, 17 bases remained unmatched. Generated by immunoSEQ multiplex PCR, the TCRdb table keeps only in-frame clones and is missing some. This table holds 95,000 to 150,000 clones, about 90% found once. The sequence was obtained from an adult in good health. The specimen comprised peripheral blood, sampled on day 0 of AZD1222 vaccination. This rearrangement joins TRBV2 to TRBJ2-7; 8 positions agree with TRBD1. CDR3 in amino acids: CASSQKAFRQGLNEQYF. CDR3 nucleotides: TGTGCCAGCAGTCAAAAAGCCTTCCGACAGGGGCTTAACGAGCAGTACTTC.